These T cell receptor beta chains were read from a single sample in a study of cytotoxic CD8 clonotypes in ibrutinib-treated CLL. Sequenced by immunoSEQ multiplex PCR; TCRdb stores in-frame clones only, minus some. There are some 29,000 clones in the sample; roughly three quarters occur only once, and around half lies in the top ten. This material consisted of PBMCs, taken after 36 months of ibrutinib treatment. The source of these receptors is a human donor with chronic lymphocytic leukemia. Each CDR3 is given with its conserved first and last residue. The D gene is left open where the match is weak. Clone size is not always given. Where it is, it says once, few, many or a class for expanded clones.

V gene: TRBV11-2; J gene: TRBJ2-5; clone size: .; D gene: .; CDR3 DNA: TGTGCCAGCAGCGTCACACAGGGGAGGGGGACCCAGTACTTC; CDR3 protein: CASSVTQGRGTQYF
V gene: TRBV27; J gene: TRBJ1-2; clone size: .; D gene: .; CDR3 DNA: TGTGCCAGCAGTATCGGGTGGGGTTATGGCTACACCTTC; CDR3 protein: CASSIGWGYGYTF
V gene: TRBV27; J gene: TRBJ1-1; clone size: once; D gene: .; CDR3 DNA: TGTGCCAGCAGCACGGGACGTAGGACTGAAGCTTTCTTT; CDR3 protein: CASSTGRRTEAFF
V gene: TRBV10-3; J gene: TRBJ1-1; clone size: .; D gene: .; CDR3 DNA: TGTGCCATCAGTCCCCGGACAGAAGAAACTGAAGCTTTCTTT; CDR3 protein: CAISPRTEETEAFF
V gene: TRBV2; J gene: TRBJ2-2; clone size: .; D gene: .; CDR3 DNA: TGTGCCAGCAGTGAAAGTGGGGCTGGGACCGGGGAGCTGTTTTTT; CDR3 protein: CASSESGAGTGELFF
V gene: TRBV6-6; J gene: TRBJ2-4; clone size: .; D gene: .; CDR3 DNA: TGTGCCAGCAGTCTTGGGGGGGCTGCCAAAAACATTCAGTACTTC; CDR3 protein: CASSLGGAAKNIQYF
V gene: TRBV9; J gene: TRBJ1-3; clone size: once; D gene: TRBD1; CDR3 DNA: TGTGCCAGCAGCGTAGGGCCAGGGGGCTCTGGAAACACCATATATTTT; CDR3 protein: CASSVGPGGSGNTIYF
V gene: TRBV6-5; J gene: TRBJ1-1; clone size: .; D gene: .; CDR3 DNA: TGTGCCAGCAGGCGGGAGTGGGACAAAGAAGCTTTCTTT; CDR3 protein: CASRREWDKEAFF
V gene: TRBV6-1; J gene: TRBJ2-5; clone size: once; D gene: TRBD1; CDR3 DNA: TGTGCCAGCAGTGCAGGCGACAGGGGATTCCAAGAGACCCAGTACTTC; CDR3 protein: CASSAGDRGFQETQYF
V gene: TRBV2; J gene: TRBJ1-5; clone size: .; D gene: TRBD1; CDR3 DNA: TGTGCCAGCAGTGAGTTGGACAGGACTTACAATCAGCCCCAGCATTTT; CDR3 protein: CASSELDRTYNQPQHF
V gene: TRBV7-8; J gene: TRBJ2-3; clone size: .; D gene: .; CDR3 DNA: TGTGCCAGCAGCTTAGAGGAATTCGGGAGTACGCAGTATTTT; CDR3 protein: CASSLEEFGSTQYF
V gene: TRBV19; J gene: TRBJ1-6; clone size: .; D gene: TRBD1; CDR3 DNA: TGTGCCAGTAGTGCAGGACAGGGAAGTTCACCCCTCCACTTT; CDR3 protein: CASSAGQGSSPLHF
V gene: TRBV4-3; J gene: TRBJ1-2; clone size: .; D gene: TRBD1; CDR3 DNA: TGCGCCAGCAGCCAGGCGGGACAGGGTCCCTATGGCTACACCTTC; CDR3 protein: CASSQAGQGPYGYTF
V gene: TRBV29-1; J gene: TRBJ2-1; clone size: .; D gene: .; CDR3 DNA: TGCAGCGTTGAGAGGGGAGGGGGATCCTACAATGAGCAGTTCTTC; CDR3 protein: CSVERGGGSYNEQFF
V gene: TRBV13; J gene: TRBJ1-6; clone size: few; D gene: .; CDR3 DNA: TGTGCCAGCAGCTTTCAGACCTATAATTCACCCCTCCACTTT; CDR3 protein: CASSFQTYNSPLHF
V gene: TRBV7-9; J gene: TRBJ1-2; clone size: .; D gene: TRBD1; CDR3 DNA: TGTGCCAGCAGTATCGGACAGGGTGTCTATGGCTACACCTTC; CDR3 protein: CASSIGQGVYGYTF
V gene: TRBV5-1; J gene: TRBJ2-2; clone size: once; D gene: .; CDR3 DNA: TGCGCCAGCAGCTTGGAGGGGGTGACCGGGGAGCTGTTTTTT; CDR3 protein: CASSLEGVTGELFF
V gene: TRBV6-1; J gene: TRBJ1-2; clone size: .; D gene: TRBD1; CDR3 DNA: TGTGCCAGCAGTGAGACGGACAGGGTTTATGGCTACACCTTC; CDR3 protein: CASSETDRVYGYTF
V gene: TRBV18; J gene: TRBJ2-1; clone size: .; D gene: .; CDR3 DNA: TGTGCCAGCTCTCCACGCGGAGCTTGGAATGAGCAGTTCTTC; CDR3 protein: CASSPRGAWNEQFF
V gene: TRBV2; J gene: TRBJ2-7; clone size: .; D gene: TRBD1; CDR3 DNA: TGTGCCAGCAGTGGGGACAGGGGGCCCTACGAGCAGTACTTC; CDR3 protein: CASSGDRGPYEQYF
V gene: TRBV19; J gene: TRBJ2-3; clone size: .; D gene: .; CDR3 DNA: TGTGCCAGTGAAGTCGGGGATACGCAGTATTTT; CDR3 protein: CASEVGDTQYF
V gene: TRBV18; J gene: TRBJ1-5; clone size: .; D gene: .; CDR3 DNA: TGTGCCAGCTCACGGTCAACAGCTAGCAATCAGCCCCAGCATTTT; CDR3 protein: CASSRSTASNQPQHF
V gene: TRBV28; J gene: TRBJ2-7; clone size: .; D gene: TRBD1; CDR3 DNA: TGTGCCAGCAGTCCCGGACAGGGCTACGAGCAGTACTTC; CDR3 protein: CASSPGQGYEQYF
V gene: TRBV19; J gene: TRBJ1-2; clone size: .; D gene: .; CDR3 DNA: TGTGCCAGTAGTAGCCGGAGGGGAAACTATGGCTACACCTTC; CDR3 protein: CASSSRRGNYGYTF
V gene: TRBV19; J gene: TRBJ1-2; clone size: .; D gene: .; CDR3 DNA: TGTGCCAGTAGACAGGACTATTATGGCTACACCTTC; CDR3 protein: CASRQDYYGYTF
V gene: TRBV27; J gene: TRBJ2-5; clone size: .; D gene: .; CDR3 DNA: TGTGCCAGCAGTTTAAATGGAGAGACCCAGTACTTC; CDR3 protein: CASSLNGETQYF
V gene: TRBV15; J gene: TRBJ2-3; clone size: .; D gene: TRBD1; CDR3 DNA: TGTGCCACCAGCAGGGGGGACAGGGGGAACACAGATACGCAGTATTTT; CDR3 protein: CATSRGDRGNTDTQYF
V gene: TRBV7-9; J gene: TRBJ2-5; clone size: once; D gene: .; CDR3 DNA: TGTGCCAGCAGCACAGGGAAGGAGACCCAGTACTTC; CDR3 protein: CASSTGKETQYF
V gene: TRBV19; J gene: TRBJ2-6; clone size: .; D gene: TRBD1; CDR3 DNA: TGTGCCAGTACGACAGGGGTGAACTCTGGGGCCAACGTCCTGACTTTC; CDR3 protein: CASTTGVNSGANVLTF
V gene: TRBV5-4; J gene: TRBJ1-1; clone size: .; D gene: .; CDR3 DNA: TGTGCCAGCAGCTGGATCGGGGCGAACACTGAAGCTTTCTTT; CDR3 protein: CASSWIGANTEAFF
V gene: TRBV7-6; J gene: TRBJ2-2; clone size: .; D gene: .; CDR3 DNA: TGTGCCAGCAGCTTAGCCAGTATCACGCGAGCCGGGGAGCTGTTTTTT; CDR3 protein: CASSLASITRAGELFF
V gene: TRBV6-5; J gene: TRBJ2-5; clone size: .; D gene: TRBD2; CDR3 DNA: TGTGCCAGCAGCCGAAAGCGGGGGGCTCAAGAGACCCAGTACTTC; CDR3 protein: CASSRKRGAQETQYF
V gene: TRBV2; J gene: TRBJ1-6; clone size: .; D gene: .; CDR3 DNA: TGTGCCAGCAGGATTGGGGGGAGCGCCTATAATTCACCCCTCCACTTT; CDR3 protein: CASRIGGSAYNSPLHF
V gene: TRBV18; J gene: TRBJ2-7; clone size: .; D gene: TRBD2; CDR3 DNA: TGTGCCAGCTCACCCCCACTAGCGGGGGGCCCGACCTACGAGCAGTACTTC; CDR3 protein: CASSPPLAGGPTYEQYF
V gene: TRBV5-1; J gene: TRBJ1-1; clone size: .; D gene: .; CDR3 DNA: TGCGCCAGCAGCGAGGGACGGGCGGGCACTGAAGCTTTCTTT; CDR3 protein: CASSEGRAGTEAFF
V gene: TRBV4-1; J gene: TRBJ1-1; clone size: .; D gene: .; CDR3 DNA: TGCGCCAGCAGCCAAGAACCAGGCCAGGCGTCTGAAGCTTTCTTT; CDR3 protein: CASSQEPGQASEAFF
V gene: TRBV11-3; J gene: TRBJ2-2; clone size: .; D gene: .; CDR3 DNA: TGTGCCAGCAGCACAGGTGGACTTAAAGACACCGGGGAGCTGTTTTTT; CDR3 protein: CASSTGGLKDTGELFF
V gene: TRBV25-1; J gene: TRBJ2-2; clone size: few; D gene: .; CDR3 DNA: TGTGCCAGCCAAGGGTTTTCCACCGGGGAGCTGTTTTTT; CDR3 protein: CASQGFSTGELFF
V gene: TRBV7-3; J gene: TRBJ2-5; clone size: .; D gene: .; CDR3 DNA: TGTGCCAGCAGCTTAATGGGGGATGGGACCCAGTACTTC; CDR3 protein: CASSLMGDGTQYF